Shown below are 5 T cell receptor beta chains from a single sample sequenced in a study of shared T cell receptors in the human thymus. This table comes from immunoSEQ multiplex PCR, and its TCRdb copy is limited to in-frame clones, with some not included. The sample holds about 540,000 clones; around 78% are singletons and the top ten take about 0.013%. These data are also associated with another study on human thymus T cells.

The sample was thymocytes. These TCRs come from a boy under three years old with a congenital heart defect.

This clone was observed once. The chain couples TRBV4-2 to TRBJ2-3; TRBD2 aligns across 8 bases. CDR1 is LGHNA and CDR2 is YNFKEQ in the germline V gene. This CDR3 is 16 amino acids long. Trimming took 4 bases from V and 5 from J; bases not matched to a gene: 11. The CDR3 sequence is CASSRRGRPTVDTQYF. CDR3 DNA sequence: TGTGCCAGCAGCCGACGCGGGAGGCCGACCGTAGATACGCAGTATTTT.

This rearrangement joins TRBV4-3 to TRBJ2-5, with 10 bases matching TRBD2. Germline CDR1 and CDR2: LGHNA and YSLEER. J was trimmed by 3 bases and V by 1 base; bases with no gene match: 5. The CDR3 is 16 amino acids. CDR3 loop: CASSQGTSGGEETQYF. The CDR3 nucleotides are TGCGCCAGCAGCCAAGGGACTAGCGGAGGGGAAGAGACCCAGTACTTC.

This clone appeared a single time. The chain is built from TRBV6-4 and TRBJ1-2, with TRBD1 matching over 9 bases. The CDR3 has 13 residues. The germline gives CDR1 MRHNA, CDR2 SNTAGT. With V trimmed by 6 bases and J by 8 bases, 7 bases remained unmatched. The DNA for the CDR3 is TGTGCCAGCAGGAAAACAGGGGGCTGGGGCTACACCTTC. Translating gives CASRKTGGWGYTF.

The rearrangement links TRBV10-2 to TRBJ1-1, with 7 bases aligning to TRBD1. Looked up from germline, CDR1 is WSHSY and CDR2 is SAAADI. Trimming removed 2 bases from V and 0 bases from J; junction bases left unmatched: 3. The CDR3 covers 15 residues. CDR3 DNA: TGCGCCAGCAGTGAGAGGGACAGTATGAACACTGAAGCTTTCTTT. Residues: CASSERDSMNTEAFF.

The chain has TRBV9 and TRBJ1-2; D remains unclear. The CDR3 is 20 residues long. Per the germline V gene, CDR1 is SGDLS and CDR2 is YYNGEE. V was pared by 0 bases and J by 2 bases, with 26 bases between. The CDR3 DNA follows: TGTGCCAGCAGCGTAGTACCGACCCGGACCCGGCTAGGAGGCAACTATGGCTACACCTTC. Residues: CASSVVPTRTRLGGNYGYTF.